Below are 20 T cell receptor beta chains sequenced from a single sample in a study of radiation and T cells in renal cell carcinoma. Clones were sequenced by immunoSEQ multiplex PCR, and TCRdb holds only the in-frame ones, with some missing. The repertoire includes fewer than 90,000 clones, around 85% of them detected once, and 20% to 25% sits in the top ten. The time point: blood 2 weeks post-SBRT. Treatment noted: 15 Gy SBRT to primary tumor, nephrectomy 4 weeks later. Sequenced here: blood, sampled from a patient whose treatment included radiotherapy and nephrectomy. These receptors were collected from a woman between 45 and 65 years old with renal cell carcinoma.

This clone was observed a single time. The CDR3 loop reads CASGIQGTTNEKLFF. The CDR3 region has the DNA TGTGCCAGCGGGATACAGGGGACAACTAATGAAAAACTGTTTTTT. The chain has TRBV6-5 and TRBJ1-4, with 7 nucleotides matching TRBD1. Germline CDR1 and CDR2: MNHEY and SVGAGI. Trimming took 8 bases from V and 0 from J; bases not matched to a gene: 6. CDR3 length: 15 residues.

This clone was detected only a few times. The chain couples TRBV7-6 to TRBJ1-5, with a possible D match to TRBD1 (5 bases). Germline lookup yields CDR1 SGHVS and CDR2 FNYEAQ. Trimming removed 4 bases from V and 5 bases from J, with 21 bases in between. The CDR3 loop spans 17 amino acids. The CDR3 coding sequence is TGTGCCAGCAGCTCCGGGACCGGGACCCTAGGGGATCAGCCCCAGCATTTT. Encoded protein: CASSSGTGTLGDQPQHF. Together with reference TRBV7-6 and TRBJ1-5, the CDR3 gives the full variable domain: GAGVSQSPRYKVTKRGQDVALRCDPISGHVSLYWYRQALGQGPEFLTYFNYEAQQDKSGLPNDRFSAERPEGSISTLTIQRTEQRDSAMYRCASSSGTGTLGDQPQHFGDGTRLSIL.

Regarding this clone: Germline is not matched at one junction end, which may reflect a read error. V and J are TRBV18 and TRBJ1-1; 7 bases align to TRBD1. Germline CDR1 is KGHSH and CDR2 is LQKENI. The CDR3 contains 15 residues. CDR3 nucleotides: TGTGCCAGCACACCGTTGGGACAGCAGAACACTGAAGCTTTCTTT. Translation: CASTPLGQQNTEAFF.

The V gene is TRBV28, the J gene TRBJ1-2; D is perhaps TRBD1 (5 bases). The V gene's germline CDR1 is MDHEN and CDR2 SYDVKM. Trimming removed 2 bases from V and 5 bases from J, with 9 bases in between. CDR3 length: 13 residues. The CDR3 spells CASSLEAGYGYTF. Here the CDR3 DNA reads TGTGCCAGCAGTTTAGAGGCAGGGTATGGCTACACCTTC.

The gene calls are TRBV7-2 and TRBJ2-1; TRBD2 matches at 8 bases. V lost 5 bases to trimming and J lost 4 bases; unmatched junction nucleotides: 4. Germline CDR1 is SGHTA and CDR2 is FQGNSA. The CDR3 spans 14 residues. The CDR3 loop reads CASSQREHYNEQFF. The CDR3 DNA follows: TGTGCCAGCAGCCAGCGGGAGCATTACAATGAGCAGTTCTTC.

The V gene is TRBV7-9, the J gene TRBJ2-1; 12 bases map to TRBD2. With V trimmed by 5 bases and J by 0 bases, 2 bases remained unmatched. CDR3 length: 16 amino acids. The germline CDR1 and CDR2 sequences are SEHNR and FQNEAQ (reference sequence). The CDR3 DNA reads as TGTGCCAGCAGCCCTAGCGGGAGGGGCTCCTACAATGAGCAGTTCTTC. Encoded protein: CASSPSGRGSYNEQFF.

This chain joins TRBV10-1 and TRBJ1-1, with unresolved D. Germline lookup yields CDR1 WNHNN and CDR2 SYGVQD (reference sequence). This CDR3 region has 13 residues. V lost 3 bases and J 1 base, leaving 6 bases between the germline ends. The DNA of the CDR3 is TGCGCCAGCAGTGAAGTACGGAACACTGAAGCTTTCTTT. Translating gives CASSEVRNTEAFF.

V usage is TRBV5-4 and J usage is TRBJ2-5; the match to TRBD2 covers 10 bases. The CDR3 runs to 15 residues. Trimming removed 5 bases from V and 4 bases from J; junction bases left unmatched: 8. In germline, CDR1 is SGHNT, CDR2 YYREEE (reference sequence). The CDR3 DNA reads TGTGCCAGCAGAGATGGACTAGCGGAAATAGAGACCCAGTACTTC. The encoded protein is CASRDGLAEIETQYF.

The rearrangement uses TRBV18 and TRBJ1-1; no reliable D call. Per germline, CDR1 KGHSH and CDR2 LQKENI. The CDR3 is 14 residues long. V was cut by 1 base and J by 1 base, with 7 bases left in between. In DNA, the CDR3 is TGTGCCAGCTCACCACTCACCGGGAACACTGAAGCTTTCTTT. Its protein product is CASSPLTGNTEAFF. The whole variable domain, filled in from reference TRBV18 and TRBJ1-1, reads NAGVMQNPRHLVRRRGQEARLRCSPMKGHSHVYWYRQLPEEGLKFMVYLQKENIIDESGMPKERFSAEFPKEGPSILRIQQVVRGDSAAYFCASSPLTGNTEAFFGQGTRLTVV.

The gene calls are TRBV5-6 and TRBJ1-2; TRBD1 agrees at 9 bases. The CDR3 has 16 residues. In germline, CDR1 is SGHDT, CDR2 YYEEEE. J gave up 3 bases and V 0 bases, and 6 bases lay outside the gene matches. CDR3 nucleotide sequence: TGTGCCAGCAGCTTGGTAGGCGACAGGGGGGACTATGGCTACACCTTC. Amino acids: CASSLVGDRGDYGYTF.

Here the CDR3 DNA reads TGTGCCAGCAGCTTAAATGGGGGAGATACGCAGTATTTT. The encoded protein is CASSLNGGDTQYF. This chain joins TRBV7-6 and TRBJ2-3; D is tentatively TRBD1 or TRBD2 (5 bases each). The germline CDR1 and CDR2 sequences are SGHVS and FNYEAQ. The CDR3 runs to 13 residues. V was trimmed by 2 bases and J by 5 bases, leaving 8 bases between them.

The CDR3 region is CASSLRDRGTNTEAFF. Written as DNA, the CDR3 is TGTGCCAGCAGCTTACGGGACAGGGGGACGAACACTGAAGCTTTCTTT. This rearrangement joins TRBV5-6 to TRBJ1-1; TRBD1 aligns across 11 bases. The CDR3 runs 16 residues. Germline CDR1 and CDR2: SGHDT and YYEEEE. Germline trimming cut 2 bases from V and 1 base from J; bases unmatched to any gene: 4.

This clone was detected only once. The genes are TRBV10-3 and TRBJ2-7; D call uncertain. V was cut by 0 bases and J by 6 bases, with 12 bases left in between. Germline-derived CDR1 and CDR2 are ENHRY and SYGVKD. CDR3 length: 14 amino acids. This chain's CDR3 is CAISESSEYAEQYF. The CDR3 DNA sequence: TGTGCCATCAGTGAGTCGTCAGAGTACGCCGAGCAGTACTTC.

The CDR3 reads CASSLGTIGETQYF. The CDR3 DNA follows: TGTGCCAGCAGCTTAGGGACTATCGGAGAGACCCAGTACTTC. The chain links TRBV7-2 to TRBJ2-5; tentatively, D is TRBD2 (6 bases). V was trimmed by 1 base and J by 4 bases, leaving 10 bases between them. The CDR3 is made up of 14 amino acids. The germline V gene has CDR1 SGHTA and CDR2 FQGNSA. The whole variable domain, filled in from reference TRBV7-2 and TRBJ2-5, reads GAGVSQSPSNKVTEKGKDVELRCDPISGHTALYWYRQSLGQGLEFLIYFQGNSAPDKSGLPSDRFSAERTGGSVSTLTIQRTQQEDSAVYLCASSLGTIGETQYFGPGTRLLVL.

This chain connects TRBV6-5 to TRBJ2-2, with D perhaps TRBD2 (6 bases). The CDR3 runs 14 residues. V gave up 7 bases and J gave up 8 bases, with 17 bases separating them. Germline V gene data show CDR1 as MNHEY and CDR2 as SVGAGI. CDR3 loop: CASTPGGRRGELFF. In DNA, the CDR3 is TGTGCCAGCACGCCCGGGGGAAGGAGAGGGGAGCTGTTTTTT.

The genes are TRBV2 and TRBJ2-2; 9 nucleotides match TRBD1. This CDR3 spans 14 amino acids. The germline V gene has CDR1 SNHLY and CDR2 FYNNEI. J gave up 4 bases and V 4 bases, and 1 base lay outside the gene matches. CDR3 DNA sequence: TGTGCCAGCAGTGCGACAGGGGGCACCGGGGAGCTGTTTTTT. This translates into CASSATGGTGELFF.

V gene TRBV5-1 combines with J gene TRBJ2-3; D may match TRBD1 or TRBD2 (5 bases each). Trimming left V 4 bases short and J 2 bases short, with 17 bases between. The length of the CDR3 is 16 residues. CDR1 is SGHRS and CDR2 is YFSETQ in the germline V gene. CDR3 nucleotide sequence: TGCGCCAGCAGCGGACCCGGGACGCAGAACACAGATACGCAGTATTTT. It is translated as CASSGPGTQNTDTQYF.

V gene TRBV6-1 combines with J gene TRBJ2-7; D gene uncertain. The CDR3 extends over 13 amino acids. Trimming took off 4 bases at V and 1 base at J, with 8 bases between the two ends. CDR1 and CDR2 (germline): MNHNS, SASEGT. The CDR3 coding sequence is TGTGCCAGCAGTGTGGGCAGTTCCTACGAGCAGTACTTC. Amino acid sequence: CASSVGSSYEQYF.

The rearrangement links TRBV6-5 to TRBJ1-5; possibly TRBD1 for D (5 bases). The CDR3 consists of 13 residues. V was shortened by 5 bases and J by 4 bases, with 9 bases between the two germline ends. Germline V gene sequence: CDR1 MNHEY, CDR2 SVGAGI. CDR3 loop: CASSVTENQPQHF. The CDR3 DNA follows: TGTGCCAGCAGTGTGACAGAGAATCAGCCCCAGCATTTT.

This clone turned up a few times. The chain has TRBV20-1 and TRBJ2-1; D unresolved. V lost 5 bases and J lost 8, with 7 bases in between. This CDR3 contains 10 residues. CDR1 is DFQATT and CDR2 is SNEGSKA in the germline V gene (reference sequence). The CDR3 spells CSAQLYEQFF. DNA for the CDR3: TGCAGTGCTCAACTCTATGAGCAGTTCTTC.